The rows below give T cell receptor beta chains drawn from one sample of a study of tumor-infiltrating lymphocytes in primary liver carcinoma. TCRdb itself ran the multiplex PCR reads through MiXCR, one entry per CDR3 protein. The top ten clones hold about 20% of a sample with about 110,000 distinct CDR3 sequences, about four fifths of them seen once. The sequencing input was liver tumor tissue from sampling region 3. The receptors derive from a man in his forties or fifties with primary liver carcinoma and hepatitis B virus infection. CDR3s include the opening cysteine and the closing phenylalanine or tryptophan. The order of the fields is D gene, clone size, V gene, J gene, CDR3 protein, CDR3 DNA. D genes are given only for firm matches. Size values are once, few and many counts, or a class for expanded clones, and some rows have none.

.	.	TRBV4-2	TRBJ2-7	CTSSQGGGGYEQNF	TGTACCAGCAGCCAAGGGGGAGGGGGCTACGAGCAGAACTTC
.	.	TRBV2	TRBJ2-2	CASIPTVTAGELFF	TGTGCCAGCATCCCGACAGTCACAGCCGGGGAGCTGTTTTTT
.	.	TRBV7-9	TRBJ2-1	CASSDSLSEDNEQFF	TGTGCCAGCAGTGACAGTTTATCCGAAGACAACGAACAGTTCTTC
.	many	TRBV6-1	TRBJ2-1	CASSVKAQTEQFF	TGTGCCAGCAGTGTGAAGGCACAGACTGAGCAGTTCTTC
TRBD1	.	TRBV30	TRBJ1-6	CAWGTEDSPLHF	TGTGCCTGGGGGACAGAAGATTCACCCCTCCACTTT
.	.	TRBV11-2	TRBJ2-5	CASSPSSIKGTGLETQYF	TGTGCCAGCAGCCCTAGCTCAATCAAGGGTACTGGGCTGGAGACCCAGTACTTC
.	.	TRBV5-1	TRBJ2-2	CASSLNPSNTGELFF	TGCGCAAGCAGCTTGAATCCCTCGAACACCGGGGAGCTGTTTTTT
.	.	TRBV2	TRBJ2-1	CASSEVPGEYGEQFF	TGTGCCAGCAGTGAAGTACCGGGAGAATATGGTGAGCAGTTCTTC
.	once	TRBV20-1	TRBJ1-2	CSDRYGVMSYGYTF	TGCAGTGATAGATACGGAGTAATGAGCTATGGCTACACCTTC
.	.	TRBV30	TRBJ2-7	CAWAEYNEQYF	TGTGCCTGGGCGGAATACAATGAGCAGTACTTC
.	few	TRBV11-3	TRBJ1-1	CASSLVRGSRAFF	TGTGCCAGCAGCTTAGTAAGGGGGTCTCGAGCTTTTTTT
.	.	TRBV6-2/TRBV6-3	TRBJ2-7	CASKGLQEDYEEYF	TGTGCCAGCAAAGGACTACAGGAGGACTACGAGGAGTACTTC
.	.	TRBV11-2	TRBJ2-5	CASSPSSVQGTGLETQYF	TGTGCCAGCAGCCCTAGCTCAGTCCAGGGTACTGGGCTGGAGACCCAGTACTTC
.	.	TRBV11-3	TRBJ2-1	CASRLGVGKNEQFF	TGTGCCAGCAGGTTAGGGGTCGGCAAGAATGAGCAGTTCTTC
TRBD1	.	TRBV10-3	TRBJ2-7	CAFSDNKQGQGLFEQYF	TGTGCCTTCAGTGACAATAAACAGGGACAGGGACTTTTCGAGCAGTACTTC
.	.	TRBV12-3/TRBV12-4	TRBJ2-1	CASSLGLAVGVWQFF	TGTGCCAGCAGCCTAGGATTAGCGGTAGGGGTTTGGCAGTTCTTC
TRBD2	.	TRBV24-1	TRBJ2-1	CVTSDSGTSGYTEQFF	TGTGTCACCAGTGATTCCGGGACTAGCGGTTACACTGAGCAGTTCTTC
TRBD2	.	TRBV30	TRBJ2-1	CAWSLSGSIEQFF	TGTGCCTGGAGTCTCAGCGGGAGCATTGAGCAGTTCTTC
.	medium-sized	TRBV4-1	TRBJ1-2	CASSQSGDGYTF	TGCGCCAGCAGCCAATCAGGGGATGGCTACACCTTC
.	many	TRBV28	TRBJ2-5	CASSLGAPETQYF	TGTGCCAGCAGTTTGGGAGCCCCAGAGACCCAGTACTTC
.	.	TRBV12-3/TRBV12-4	TRBJ1-2	CACSLSGTNYGYTF	TGTGCCTGCAGCCTCTCGGGGACTAACTATGGCTACACCTTC
TRBD2	.	TRBV11-2	TRBJ2-4	CASSLDTSGIVKNIRYF	TGTGCCAGCAGCTTAGATACTAGCGGGATTGTCAAGAACATTCGGTACTTC
.	.	TRBV11-2	TRBJ2-7	CASSLRSTEEYGQYF	TGTGCCAGCAGCTTACGATCGACAGAGGAATACGGGCAGTACTTC
.	.	TRBV12-3/TRBV12-4	TRBJ2-2	CVSTRDPWELFF	TGTGTCAGCACTAGGGATCCCTGGGAGCTGTTTTTT
.	many	TRBV10-3	TRBJ2-1	CAIRGTQGNEQFF	TGTGCCATCCGAGGGACTCAAGGCAATGAGCAGTTCTTC
TRBD1	.	TRBV10-3	TRBJ1-5	CTTIGTDQAPQHF	TGTACCACGATCGGGACAGATCAGGCGCCCCAGCATTTT
TRBD1	.	TRBV4-1	TRBJ2-6	CAGSQPGQGVGGTNVLTF	TGCGCCGGCAGCCAACCGGGACAGGGTGTCGGAGGGACCAACGTCCTGACTTTC
TRBD2	.	TRBV29-1	TRBJ2-5	CSLGGTSGSRETQYF	TGCAGCCTTGGTGGTACTAGCGGGAGTAGGGAGACCCAGTACTTC
.	.	TRBV11-2	TRBJ2-3	CASSLQSGVSTDTQYF	TGTGCCAGTAGCTTACAATCGGGAGTCAGTACAGATACGCAGTATTTT
TRBD1	.	TRBV29-1	TRBJ1-1	CSLEDWTGMTEAFF	TGCAGCCTTGAAGATTGGACAGGGATGACTGAAGCTTTCTTT
.	once	TRBV11-3	TRBJ1-5	CVSSFDMGVAQPQHF	TGTGTCAGCAGCTTTGATATGGGGGTGGCTCAGCCCCAGCATTTT
.	.	TRBV28	TRBJ2-1	CASNSLWCLGDEQFF	TGTGCCAGCAACAGTTTATGGTGTCTGGGCGATGAGCAGTTCTTC
TRBD1	.	TRBV10-2	TRBJ1-1	CASRQGAANTEAIF	TGCGCCAGCAGACAGGGGGCAGCGAACACTGAAGCTATCTTT
TRBD1	.	TRBV29-1	TRBJ2-7	CSVEVSVRDRGLLDQYF	TGCAGCGTTGAAGTCTCGGTCCGGGACAGGGGGCTTCTCGATCAGTACTTC
.	.	TRBV29-1	TRBJ2-1	CSPPLGANEQFF	TGCAGCCCCCCTTTAGGAGCCAATGAGCAGTTCTTC
TRBD2	.	TRBV2	TRBJ2-5	CASSGPAGGDTPYF	TGTGCCAGCAGTGGCCCAGCGGGAGGGGATACCCCGTACTTC
.	.	TRBV12-3/TRBV12-4	TRBJ1-2	CASSNFVMDGYTF	TGTGCCAGCAGTAACTTCGTCATGGATGGCTACACCTTC
.	.	TRBV11-3	TRBJ1-1	CAGSTGLNNEASF	TGTGCCGGCAGCACAGGTTTGAACAATGAAGCTTCCTTT
.	.	TRBV11-2	TRBJ2-6	CASSMGGDRGIFLPGANVLTF	TGTGCCAGCAGCATGGGGGGAGATAGGGGCATTTTCCTCCCTGGGGCCAACGTCCTGACTTTC
TRBD1	many	TRBV7-8	TRBJ1-4	CASSLSNRGTNEKLFF	TGTGCCAGCAGCTTATCGAACAGGGGTACTAATGAAAAACTGTTTTTT
.	.	TRBV5-1	TRBJ1-1	CASSWGLNTDAFF	TGCGCCAGTAGCTGGGGTTTAAACACTGATGCTTTCTTT
TRBD2	.	TRBV29-1	TRBJ2-5	CSVWTSGMWETQYF	TGCAGCGTATGGACTAGCGGGATGTGGGAGACCCAGTACTTC
TRBD2	.	TRBV5-4	TRBJ2-5	CACSRAGGPQETQYF	TGTGCCTGCAGCCGAGCGGGAGGGCCCCAAGAGACCCAATACTTC
.	many	TRBV7-3	TRBJ2-1	CASSLGTRLDEQFF	TGTGCCAGCAGCTTAGGTACTAGACTGGATGAGCAGTTCTTC
TRBD2	.	TRBV6-5	TRBJ2-3	CVSNPELAGTDTQYF	TGTGTCAGCAACCCAGAACTAGCGGGAACAGATACACAGTATTTT
.	.	TRBV7-9	TRBJ2-1	CASWGGLGNEQFF	TGTGCCAGCTGGGGAGGCCTCGGCAATGAGCAGTTCTTC
.	medium-sized	TRBV12-3/TRBV12-4	TRBJ2-2	CASSLVLGRGGELFF	TGTGCCAGCAGTTTAGTTCTGGGGCGCGGGGGGGAGCTGTTTTTT
.	.	TRBV6-2/TRBV6-3	TRBJ2-7	CASSFANKQYF	TGTGCCAGCAGTTTCGCCAACAAGCAGTACTTC
.	.	TRBV28	TRBJ2-4	CTSSGAVAKNIQYF	TGTACCAGCAGTGGGGCGGTGGCTAAAAACATTCAGTACTTT
.	.	TRBV5-1	TRBJ2-7	CTSSFHFLGSYEQYF	TGCACAAGCAGCTTCCACTTCCTAGGCAGCTACGAGCAGTACTTC
TRBD1	many	TRBV28	TRBJ1-5	CASSMTGATQPQHF	TGTGCCAGCAGTATGACAGGGGCCACCCAGCCCCAGCATTTT
TRBD2	few	TRBV6-2/TRBV6-3	TRBJ2-7	CASKRLREGYEPYF	TGTGCCAGCAAAAGACTACGGGAGGGCTATGAGCCGTACTTC
.	.	TRBV4-1	TRBJ2-5	CASSQGLRSAETQYF	TGCGCCAGCAGCCAAGGGCTCCGGTCCGCAGAGACCCAGTATTTC
.	many	TRBV7-3	TRBJ2-1	CASSLGPSSYNEQFF	TGTGCCAGCAGCTTAGGCCCGAGCTCCTACAATGAGCAGTTCTTC
TRBD1	many	TRBV12-3/TRBV12-4	TRBJ2-5	CASTPGQGAQYF	TGTGCCAGCACCCCCGGCCAGGGGGCCCAGTACTTC
.	.	TRBV6-6	TRBJ2-5	CASCHGRLQETQYF	TGTGCCAGCTGTCATGGGCGGCTACAAGAGACCCAGTACTTC
.	.	TRBV12-3/TRBV12-4	TRBJ1-1	CGSSSRTRGRTEAFF	TGTGGCAGCAGTTCCCGGACACGGGGCAGAACTGAAGCTTTCTTT